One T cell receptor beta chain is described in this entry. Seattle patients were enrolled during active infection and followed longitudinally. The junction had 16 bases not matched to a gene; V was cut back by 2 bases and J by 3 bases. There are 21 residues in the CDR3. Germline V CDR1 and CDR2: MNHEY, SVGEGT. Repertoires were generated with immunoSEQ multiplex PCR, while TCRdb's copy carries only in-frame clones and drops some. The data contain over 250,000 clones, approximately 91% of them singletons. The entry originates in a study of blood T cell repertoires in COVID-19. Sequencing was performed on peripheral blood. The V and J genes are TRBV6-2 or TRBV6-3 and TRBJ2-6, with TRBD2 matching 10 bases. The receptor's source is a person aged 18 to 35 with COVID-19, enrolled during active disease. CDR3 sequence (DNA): TGTGCCAGCAGTTACCCCTCTCAAGCGGGAGGGCCCTTGAGTGGGGCCAACGTCCTGACTTTC. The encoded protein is CASSYPSQAGGPLSGANVLTF.